These 11 T cell receptor beta chains came from one sample sequenced in a study of blood T cell repertoires in COVID-19. Measured with immunoSEQ multiplex PCR; TCRdb has only the in-frame clones, and not every one. The data hold 28,000 or so clones, with roughly 84% observed a single time. The sequenced sample consisted of peripheral blood. These receptors originate from a human donor in a cohort sampled during active COVID-19.

The chain combines TRBV6-5 with TRBJ1-1; TRBD1 agrees at 8 bases. The CDR3 has 13 amino acids. Germline lookup yields CDR1 MNHEY and CDR2 SVGAGI. J was trimmed by 6 bases and V by 5 bases; bases with no gene match: 5. The CDR3 sequence is CASSNRGYPEAFF. The DNA for the CDR3 is TGTGCCAGCAGTAACAGGGGGTACCCTGAAGCTTTCTTT.

Only a few counts were recorded for this clone. The chain combines TRBV19 with TRBJ2-2, with 9 bases lining up with TRBD1. This CDR3 comprises 14 residues. Losses at the gene ends were 4 bases for V and 4 bases for J; bases not matched to a gene: 1. The germline V gene has CDR1 LNHDA and CDR2 SQIVND (reference sequence). The CDR3 DNA sequence: TGTGCCAGTAGTAGACAGGGGGGCACCGGGGAGCTGTTTTTT. This gives the protein CASSRQGGTGELFF.

The chain couples TRBV9 to TRBJ2-7, with 8 bases identical to TRBD2. Germline V gene sequence: CDR1 SGDLS, CDR2 YYNGEE. Trimming cost V 3 bases and J 9 bases; bases outside gene matches: 14. The CDR3 length is 15 residues. The CDR3 loop reads CASSATSGPTLGQYF. The CDR3 DNA is TGTGCCAGCAGCGCTACTAGCGGTCCCACTTTGGGGCAGTACTTC. The variable domain in full, with the rest retrieved from reference TRBV9 and TRBJ2-7, is DSGVTQTPKHLITATGQRVTLRCSPRSGDLSVYWYQQSLDQGLQFLIQYYNGEERAKGNILERFSAQQFPDLHSELNLSSLELGDSALYFCASSATSGPTLGQYFGPGTRLTVT.

Concerning this clone: The junction departs from germline at one end; a sequencing error may be responsible. The chain carries TRBV6-1 and TRBJ1-6, with TRBD1 matching 9 bases. CDR1 and CDR2 (germline): MNHNS, SASEGT. The length of the CDR3 is 19 residues. The CDR3 bases are TGTGCCAGCAGCGAAGCTCCCCCCGGGACAGGGTCGGCTAATTCACCCCTCCACTTT. Translation gives CASSEAPPGTGSANSPLHF.

The chain combines TRBV4-3 with TRBJ2-1; perhaps TRBD2 as D (5 bases). From germline, CDR1 is LGHNA and CDR2 YSLEER. The CDR3 sequence is 13 residues long. The ends were cut back, 0 bases at V and 7 bases at J, with 7 bases in the middle. CDR3 protein: CASSQESGNEQFF. The DNA of the CDR3 is TGCGCCAGCAGCCAAGAGTCGGGAAATGAGCAGTTCTTC.

This chain connects TRBV19 to TRBJ1-1, with 7 positions matching TRBD1. The V and J ends lost 7 bases and 10 bases, in that order; junction bases with no gene match: 6. The germline CDR1 and CDR2 sequences are LNHDA and SQIVND (reference sequence). The CDR3 has 11 amino acids. The CDR3 nucleotides are TGTGCCAGTAAGTACAGGGGTGCAGCTTTCTTT. It yields the protein CASKYRGAAFF.

This chain joins TRBV10-2 and TRBJ2-6; D not resolved. Germline CDR1 WSHSY, CDR2 SAAADI. There are 17 residues in the CDR3. V lost 0 bases and J lost 0, with 9 bases in between. This CDR3 is CASSESAAHSGANVLTF. CDR3 in DNA: TGCGCCAGCAGTGAGTCGGCCGCCCACTCTGGGGCCAACGTCCTGACTTTC.

The chain uses TRBV11-2 and TRBJ2-7, with 13 bases identical to TRBD2. Germline trimming cut 2 bases from V and 4 bases from J; bases unmatched to any gene: 5. Germline assignment: CDR1 SGHAT and CDR2 FQNNGV. The CDR3 is 16 amino acids. Here the CDR3 DNA reads TGTGCCAGCAGCTTACGGACTAGCGGGAGTTCATACGAGCAGTACTTC. Its protein is CASSLRTSGSSYEQYF.

The chain joins TRBV18 to TRBJ2-1; tentatively, D is TRBD2 (6 bases). The CDR3 sequence is 15 residues long. Per germline, CDR1 KGHSH and CDR2 LQKENI. The V and J ends lost 2 bases and 0 bases respectively, with 8 bases between them. The CDR3: CASSPRDFSYNEQFF. CDR3 DNA sequence: TGTGCCAGCTCACCAAGGGACTTCTCCTACAATGAGCAGTTCTTC.

The J gene is TRBJ2-3, the V gene TRBV5-4, with 10 bases that match TRBD2. Germline trimming cut 4 bases from V and 5 bases from J; bases unmatched to any gene: 10. Germline V CDR1 and CDR2: SGHNT, YYREEE (reference sequence). The CDR3 consists of 16 residues. This CDR3 reads CASSHQLAGLKDTQYF. CDR3 DNA: TGTGCCAGCAGCCACCAACTAGCGGGGCTTAAAGATACGCAGTATTTT.

The J gene is TRBJ2-6, the V gene TRBV29-1; TRBD1 agrees at 7 bases. V was clipped by 0 bases and J by 0 bases; unmatched bases: 8. Germline loops: CDR1 SQVTM, CDR2 ANQGSEA. The CDR3 has 18 residues. CDR3 residues: CSVEEDTGTASGANVLTF. The DNA of the CDR3 is TGCAGCGTTGAAGAAGACACCGGGACAGCCTCTGGGGCCAACGTCCTGACTTTC.